This TCR beta chain was captured in a study of patients and donors after allogeneic stem cell transplantation. This clonotype has only a few counts. TCRdb re-called the RT-PCR reads with MiXCR, one entry per CDR3 protein. The repertoire holds roughly 200,000 distinct CDR3 sequences, with around 40% as singletons. V was clipped by 0 bases and J by 3 bases, with 2 bases between them. The CDR3 is made up of 12 amino acids. Germline CDR1 is MNHNY and CDR2 is SVGAGI (reference sequence). The TCR comes from a human donor who was either an allogeneic HSCT recipient or a stem cell or donor lymphocyte infusion donor (not recorded which). It is not recorded whose cells these are; they may come from a transplant donor. The chain combines TRBV6-6 with TRBJ2-5; D gene unclear. The source material was blood, either unsorted or a sorted T cell fraction (not recorded which). The CDR3 DNA reads as TGTGCCAGCAGTTACTCAAAAGAGACCCAGTACTTC. This sequence encodes CASSYSKETQYF.